This T cell receptor beta chain was obtained from a study of CD8 T cells in ankylosing spondylitis. Whole-study results and caveats: Reports of some motif variants in reactive arthritis synovial fluid and blood predate this one. Ankylosing spondylitis blood seemed to carry a telltale TCR beta motif made of roughly 8 highly homologous variants. Disease-linked clones reportedly concentrated significantly in matched ankylosing spondylitis synovial fluid.

Germline-derived CDR1 and CDR2 are MNHEY and SVGAGI. This CDR3 region has 14 residues. Trimming stripped 2 bases from V and 5 bases from J, with 9 bases between. Molecular-barcoded quantitative 5'-RACE produced these TCR beta libraries. TCRdb re-analysed the 5' RACE reads in MiXCR, keeping a single row per CDR3 protein. The sample lists 500,000 or so distinct CDR3 sequences, over 4% seen once, with approximately 4% in the top ten. This clonotype was observed a few times. What it binds is not known. The V gene is TRBV6-5, the J gene TRBJ2-2; D remains ambiguous. This receptor was identified in a male donor with ankylosing spondylitis. The material sequenced was blood, either unsorted or a sorted T cell fraction (not recorded which). Here the CDR3 reads CASSYPGGTGELFF. As DNA, the CDR3 is TGTGCCAGCAGTTACCCTGGTGGGACCGGGGAGCTGTTTTTT.